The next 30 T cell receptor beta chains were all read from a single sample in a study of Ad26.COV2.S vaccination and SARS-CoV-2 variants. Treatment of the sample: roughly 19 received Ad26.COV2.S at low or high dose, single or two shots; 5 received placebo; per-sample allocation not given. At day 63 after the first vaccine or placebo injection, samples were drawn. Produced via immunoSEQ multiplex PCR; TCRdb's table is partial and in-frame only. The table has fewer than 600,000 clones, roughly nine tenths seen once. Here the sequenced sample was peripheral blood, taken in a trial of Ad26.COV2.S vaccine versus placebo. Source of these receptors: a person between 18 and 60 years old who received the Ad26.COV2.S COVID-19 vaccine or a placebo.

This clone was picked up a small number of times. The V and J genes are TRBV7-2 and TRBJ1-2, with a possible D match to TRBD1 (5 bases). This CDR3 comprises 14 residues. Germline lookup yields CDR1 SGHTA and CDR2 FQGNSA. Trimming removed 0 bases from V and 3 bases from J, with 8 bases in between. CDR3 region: CASSLAQGHYGYTF. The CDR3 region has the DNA TGTGCCAGCAGCTTAGCTCAGGGACACTATGGCTACACCTTC.

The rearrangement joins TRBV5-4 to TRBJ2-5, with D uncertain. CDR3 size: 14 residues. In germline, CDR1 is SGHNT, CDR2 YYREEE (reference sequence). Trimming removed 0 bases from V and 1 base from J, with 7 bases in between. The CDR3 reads CASSLGQPQETQYF. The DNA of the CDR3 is TGTGCCAGCAGCTTGGGTCAGCCCCAAGAGACCCAGTACTTC.

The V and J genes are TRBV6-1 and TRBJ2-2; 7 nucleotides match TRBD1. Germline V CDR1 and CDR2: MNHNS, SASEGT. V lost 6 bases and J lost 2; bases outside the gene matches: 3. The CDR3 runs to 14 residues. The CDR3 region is CASRKGANTGELFF. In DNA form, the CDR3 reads TGTGCCAGCAGGAAGGGGGCAAACACCGGGGAGCTGTTTTTT.

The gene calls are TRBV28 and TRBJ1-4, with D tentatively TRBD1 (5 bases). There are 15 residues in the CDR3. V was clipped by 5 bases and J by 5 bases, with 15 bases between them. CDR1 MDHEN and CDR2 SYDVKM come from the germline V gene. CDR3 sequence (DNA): TGTGCCAGCAGTACCGGAGGGGAGGAAAATGAAAAACTGTTTTTT. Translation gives CASSTGGEENEKLFF.

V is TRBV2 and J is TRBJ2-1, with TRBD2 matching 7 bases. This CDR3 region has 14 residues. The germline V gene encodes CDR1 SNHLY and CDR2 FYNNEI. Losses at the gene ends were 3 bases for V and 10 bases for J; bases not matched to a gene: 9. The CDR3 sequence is CASSEGGERPEQFF. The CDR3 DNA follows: TGTGCCAGCAGTGAGGGGGGGGAGCGGCCCGAGCAGTTCTTC.

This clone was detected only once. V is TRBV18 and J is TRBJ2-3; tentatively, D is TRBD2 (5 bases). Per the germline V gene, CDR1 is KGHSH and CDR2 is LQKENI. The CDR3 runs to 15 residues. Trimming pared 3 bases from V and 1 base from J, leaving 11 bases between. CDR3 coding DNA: TGTGCCAGCTCACCCCTATCGCGGGGCACAGATACGCAGTATTTT. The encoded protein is CASSPLSRGTDTQYF.

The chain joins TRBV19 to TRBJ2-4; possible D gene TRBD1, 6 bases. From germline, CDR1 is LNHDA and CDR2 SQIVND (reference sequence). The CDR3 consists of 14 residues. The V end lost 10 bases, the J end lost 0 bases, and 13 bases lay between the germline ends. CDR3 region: CATKGGLAKNIQYF. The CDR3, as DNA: TGTGCCACCAAAGGGGGATTAGCCAAAAACATTCAGTACTTC.

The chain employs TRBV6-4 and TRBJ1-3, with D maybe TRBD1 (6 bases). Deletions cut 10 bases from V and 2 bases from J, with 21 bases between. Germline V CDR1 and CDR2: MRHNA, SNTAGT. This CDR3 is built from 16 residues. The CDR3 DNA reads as TGTGCCAATATTACACAGGGCACTGGCCCTGGAAACACCATATATTTT. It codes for CANITQGTGPGNTIYF.

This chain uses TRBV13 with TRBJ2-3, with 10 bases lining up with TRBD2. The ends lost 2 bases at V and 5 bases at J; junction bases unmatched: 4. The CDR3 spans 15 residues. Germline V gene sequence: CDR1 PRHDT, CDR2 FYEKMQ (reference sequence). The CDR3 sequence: CASSLMGLAIDTQYF. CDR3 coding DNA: TGTGCCAGCAGCTTAATGGGACTAGCGATAGATACGCAGTATTTT.

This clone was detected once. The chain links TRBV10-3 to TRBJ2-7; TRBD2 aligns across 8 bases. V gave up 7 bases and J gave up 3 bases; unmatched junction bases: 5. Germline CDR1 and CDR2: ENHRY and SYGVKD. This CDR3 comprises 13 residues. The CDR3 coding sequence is TGTGCCATCAAAGAGAGCGGGGGCTACGAGCAGTACTTC. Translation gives CAIKESGGYEQYF.

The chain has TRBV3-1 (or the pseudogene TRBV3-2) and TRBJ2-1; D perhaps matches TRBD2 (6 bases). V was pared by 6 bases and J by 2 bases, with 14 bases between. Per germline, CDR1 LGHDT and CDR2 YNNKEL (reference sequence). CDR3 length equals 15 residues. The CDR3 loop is CASRTTRATYNEQFF. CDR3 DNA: TGTGCCAGCAGGACGACTAGGGCTACCTACAATGAGCAGTTCTTC.

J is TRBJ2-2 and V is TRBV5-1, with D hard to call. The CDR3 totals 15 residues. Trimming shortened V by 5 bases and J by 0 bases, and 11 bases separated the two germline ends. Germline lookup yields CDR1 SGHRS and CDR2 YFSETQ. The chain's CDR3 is CASSPGLANTGELFF. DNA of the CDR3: TGCGCCAGCAGTCCGGGCCTCGCGAACACCGGGGAGCTGTTTTTT. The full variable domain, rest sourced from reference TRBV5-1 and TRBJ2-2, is KAGVTQTPRYLIKTRGQQVTLSCSPISGHRSVSWYQQTPGQGLQFLFEYFSETQRNKGNFPGRFSGRQFSNSRSEMNVSTLELGDSALYLCASSPGLANTGELFFGEGSRLTVL.

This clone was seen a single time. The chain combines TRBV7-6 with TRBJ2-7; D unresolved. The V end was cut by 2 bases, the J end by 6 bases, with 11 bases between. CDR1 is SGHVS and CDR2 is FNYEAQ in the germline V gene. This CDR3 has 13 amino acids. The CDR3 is CASSLTSSREQYF. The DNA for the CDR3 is TGTGCCAGCAGCTTAACCAGCTCCCGCGAGCAGTACTTC.

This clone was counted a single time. The CDR3 region is CASGPPGVQGTGELFF. In nucleotides, the CDR3 is TGTGCCAGCGGTCCTCCAGGGGTCCAGGGGACCGGGGAGCTGTTTTTT. The chain employs TRBV7-2 and TRBJ2-2; perhaps TRBD1 as D (6 bases). V was cut by 8 bases and J by 5 bases, with 21 bases left in between. Germline loops: CDR1 SGHTA, CDR2 FQGNSA. The CDR3 loop spans 16 amino acids.

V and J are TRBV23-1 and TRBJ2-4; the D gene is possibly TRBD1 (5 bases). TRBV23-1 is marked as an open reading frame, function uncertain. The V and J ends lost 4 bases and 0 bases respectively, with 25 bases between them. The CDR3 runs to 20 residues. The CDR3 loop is CASSPKVSRCRVGAKNIQYF. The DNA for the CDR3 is TGCGCCAGCAGTCCCAAAGTCTCTCGGTGCAGGGTGGGAGCCAAAAACATTCAGTACTTC.

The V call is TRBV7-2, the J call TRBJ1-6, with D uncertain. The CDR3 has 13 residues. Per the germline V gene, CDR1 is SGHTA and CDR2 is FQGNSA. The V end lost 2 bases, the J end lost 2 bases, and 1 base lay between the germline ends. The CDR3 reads CASSLPYNSPLHF. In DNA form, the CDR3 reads TGTGCCAGCAGCTTACCCTATAATTCACCCCTCCACTTT. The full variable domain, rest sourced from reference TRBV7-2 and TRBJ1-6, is GAGVSQSPSNKVTEKGKDVELRCDPISGHTALYWYRQSLGQGLEFLIYFQGNSAPDKSGLPSDRFSAERTGGSVSTLTIQRTQQEDSAVYLCASSLPYNSPLHFGNGTRLTVT.

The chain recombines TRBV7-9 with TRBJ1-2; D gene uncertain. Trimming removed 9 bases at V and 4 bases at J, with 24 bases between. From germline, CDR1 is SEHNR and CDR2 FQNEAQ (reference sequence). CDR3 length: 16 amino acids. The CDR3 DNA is TGTGCCAGAAGAACAGTTTCGGGTGCCGGTAGCTATGGCTACACCTTC. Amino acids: CARRTVSGAGSYGYTF.

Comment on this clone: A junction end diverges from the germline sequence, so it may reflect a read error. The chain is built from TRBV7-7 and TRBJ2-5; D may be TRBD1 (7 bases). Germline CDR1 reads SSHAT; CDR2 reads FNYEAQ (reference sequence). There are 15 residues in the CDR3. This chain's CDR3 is CASSPTGRRQETQYF. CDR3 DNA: TGTGCTAGCAGCCCGACAGGGAGGAGGCAAGAGACCCAGTACTTC.

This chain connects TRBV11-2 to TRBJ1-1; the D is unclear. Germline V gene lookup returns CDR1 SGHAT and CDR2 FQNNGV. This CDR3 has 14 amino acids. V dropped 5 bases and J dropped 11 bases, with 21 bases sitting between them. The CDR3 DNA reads TGTGCCAGCAGCGGACGAGTGGGGTCAGCTGTGGCTTTCTTT. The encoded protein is CASSGRVGSAVAFF.

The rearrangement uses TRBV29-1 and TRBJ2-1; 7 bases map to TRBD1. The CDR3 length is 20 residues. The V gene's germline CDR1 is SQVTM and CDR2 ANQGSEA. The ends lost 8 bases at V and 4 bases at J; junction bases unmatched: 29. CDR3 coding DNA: TGCAGCCTCCTCAGATTACAGGGGTGGGTCCCCAGAATATTTTACAATGAGCAGTTCTTC. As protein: CSLLRLQGWVPRIFYNEQFF.

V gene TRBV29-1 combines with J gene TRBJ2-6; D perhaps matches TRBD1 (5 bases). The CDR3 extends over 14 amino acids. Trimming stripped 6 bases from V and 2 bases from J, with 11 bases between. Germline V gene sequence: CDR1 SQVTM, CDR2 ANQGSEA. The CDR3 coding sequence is TGCAGCGTCGGTGGGGCAGCTGGGGCCAACGTCCTGACTTTC. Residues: CSVGGAAGANVLTF.

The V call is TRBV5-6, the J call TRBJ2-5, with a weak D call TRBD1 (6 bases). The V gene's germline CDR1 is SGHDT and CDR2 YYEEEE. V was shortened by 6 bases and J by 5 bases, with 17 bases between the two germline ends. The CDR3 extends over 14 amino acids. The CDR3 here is CASTRGSRRETQYF. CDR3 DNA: TGTGCCAGCACCAGGGGAAGCAGGCGCGAGACCCAGTACTTC.

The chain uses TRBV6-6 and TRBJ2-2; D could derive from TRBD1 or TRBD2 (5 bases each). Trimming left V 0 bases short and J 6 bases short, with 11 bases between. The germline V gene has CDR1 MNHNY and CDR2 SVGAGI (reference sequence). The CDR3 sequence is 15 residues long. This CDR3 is CASSYSGPLPGELFF. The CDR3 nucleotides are TGTGCCAGCAGTTACTCGGGACCCCTCCCCGGGGAGCTGTTTTTT.

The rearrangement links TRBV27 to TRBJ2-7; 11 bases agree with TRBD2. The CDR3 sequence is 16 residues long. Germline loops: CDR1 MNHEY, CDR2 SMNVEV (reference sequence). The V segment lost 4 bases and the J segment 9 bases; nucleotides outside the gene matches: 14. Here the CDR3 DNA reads TGTGCCAGCAGTTCACGGGGGACTAGCGGAGGGTCGGGGCAGTACTTC. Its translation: CASSSRGTSGGSGQYF.

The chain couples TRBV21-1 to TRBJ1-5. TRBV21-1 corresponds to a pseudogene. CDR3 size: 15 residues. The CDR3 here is CATGPEGVSNQPQHF. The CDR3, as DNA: TGTGCCACGGGACCCGAAGGGGTTAGCAATCAGCCCCAGCATTTT.

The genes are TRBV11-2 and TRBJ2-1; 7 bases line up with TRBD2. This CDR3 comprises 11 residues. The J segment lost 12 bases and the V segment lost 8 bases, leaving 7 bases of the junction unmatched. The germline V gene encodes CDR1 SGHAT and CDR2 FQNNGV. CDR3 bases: TGTGCCAGCCGCACCGGGACTACGCAGTTCTTC. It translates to CASRTGTTQFF.

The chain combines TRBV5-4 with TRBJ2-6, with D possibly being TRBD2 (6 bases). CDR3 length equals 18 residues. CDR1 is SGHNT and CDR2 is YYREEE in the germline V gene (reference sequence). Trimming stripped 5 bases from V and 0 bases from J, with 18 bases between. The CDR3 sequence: CASRLGGAYVSGANVLTF. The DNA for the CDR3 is TGTGCCAGCAGACTGGGGGGTGCCTACGTCTCTGGGGCCAACGTCCTGACTTTC.

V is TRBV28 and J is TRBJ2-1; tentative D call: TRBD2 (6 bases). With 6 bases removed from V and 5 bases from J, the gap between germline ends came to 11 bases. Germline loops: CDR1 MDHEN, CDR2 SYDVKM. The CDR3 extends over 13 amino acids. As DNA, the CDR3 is TGTGCCAGCAGGGTCCGGGGGAACAATGAGCAGTTCTTC. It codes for CASRVRGNNEQFF.

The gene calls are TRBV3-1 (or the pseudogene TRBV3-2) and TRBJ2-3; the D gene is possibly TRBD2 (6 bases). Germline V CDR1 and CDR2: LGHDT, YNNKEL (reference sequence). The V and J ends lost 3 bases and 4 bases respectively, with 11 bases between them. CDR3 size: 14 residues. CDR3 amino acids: CASSHRAGPDTQYF. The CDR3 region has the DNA TGTGCCAGCAGCCATCGCGCGGGACCAGATACGCAGTATTTT.

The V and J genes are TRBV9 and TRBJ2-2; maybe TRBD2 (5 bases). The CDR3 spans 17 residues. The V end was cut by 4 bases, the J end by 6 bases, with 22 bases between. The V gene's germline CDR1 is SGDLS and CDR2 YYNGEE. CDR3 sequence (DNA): TGTGCCAGCAGCAATCGACATGGCTCAGGACTTTCCGGGGAGCTGTTTTTT. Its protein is CASSNRHGSGLSGELFF.